This T cell receptor (beta chain) was sequenced in a study of T cell responses to AZD1222 COVID-19 vaccine. Study-wide findings and caveats: Repertoires in all cases were sampled only once the peak T cell response had passed. Once two AZD1222 doses were given, Spike-specific TCR breadth and depth went up. It should be noted that donors were predominantly white British and more often female, and clonal diversity was possibly underestimated.

Profiling relied on immunoSEQ multiplex PCR, and the TCRdb table lists in-frame clones only, not all of them. This sample yields about 150,000 clones, of which approximately 89% are seen a single time; about 4.6% belongs to the top ten. This CDR3 is built from 15 residues. Trimming shortened V by 1 base and J by 8 bases, and 14 bases separated the two germline ends. CDR1 is MGHRA, CDR2 YSYEKL, per germline. This clone was observed a handful of times. Its antigen is unidentified. Sequenced material: peripheral blood, taken on day 0 of AZD1222 vaccination. The origin of this receptor is an adult in good health. This chain links TRBV4-1 with TRBJ1-4; TRBD1 might be the D (6 bases). CDR3 loop: CASSQVTGSGEKLFF. The DNA of the CDR3 is TGCGCCAGCAGCCAAGTCACAGGGTCCGGCGAAAAACTGTTTTTT.